This TCR beta chain is from a study of CD8 T cells in Susac syndrome (dated by TCRdb to the late 2010s). Describing the broader study: Repertoire sequencing was used to test whether CD8+ T cell activation and differentiation in Susac syndrome was antigen driven.

The research as a whole found: The number of individuals in the TCR sequencing and HLA analysis was recognized as being relatively small.

RNA was extracted with the RNeasy kit and roughly 0.45 to 1 ug was reverse transcribed using random hexamers. TCR beta CDR3 regions were amplified with the immunoSEQ multiplex PCR assay covering 54 Vbeta and 13 Jbeta segments. Bias from PCR amplification was corrected by using a synthetic template baseline for primer optimization and for computational correction. The authors' pipeline ran thus. Reads were assigned to V, D and J genes according to IMGT and analyzed in immunoSEQ Analyzer, with only productive sequences retained. Clonality was computed as one minus Shannon entropy normalized by log2 of the number of productive unique sequences. For each patient and control, public and private clones were evaluated within the 100 most prevalent clones. Susac-specific clones were defined as absent from healthy and MS cohorts, over a thousand published viral clones and other ImmuneACCESS disease sequences. The public reads were reprocessed in TCRdb via fastp at Q25 and MiXCR, keeping in-frame beta chains. Rows are unified per CDR3 protein, each entry keeping the most common DNA and genes. TCRdb assigned the V and J calls; the authors' analysis was not used. The sample data list a few hundred thousand distinct CDR3 sequences, and about 96% of these were observed just once. The ten largest clones capture about 0.088% of the sample.

V and J are truncated by 1 base and 6 bases respectively, leaving an intervening sequence of 15 bases. The CDR3 spans 15 residues, from the cysteine through the phenylalanine. The DNA shown is the 45-base CDR3, in frame from base 1. For CDR1 and CDR2, the germline V gene (reference sequence) lists LGHDT and YNNKEL. This clonotype was observed a single time. Its antigen has not been determined. No much larger clone is present one base from it, and per-base qualities are unavailable. A single read is weak support. Peripheral blood CD8+ and CD4+ T cells from healthy donors, Susac syndrome patients and multiple sclerosis patients were profiled by high-throughput TCR beta sequencing. The multiple sclerosis controls were treatment-naive patients who had stable or active relapsing-remitting disease and met the revised McDonald criteria. Bulk CD8+ and CD4+ T cells were purified by magnetic negative isolation, while CD8+ TEMRA cells were enriched using FACS. Blood was collected in EDTA tubes and processed within 24 hours, with PBMCs isolated through density gradient centrifugation. PBMCs intended for TCR sequencing were frozen in liquid nitrogen and were later thawed in a 37 degrees C water bath. The sorted or isolated CD4+, CD8+ and CD8+ TEMRA cells had a purity of 90% or higher.

The chain is made from TRBV3-1 and TRBJ1-2; the D gene identity is not certain. This TCR was recovered from a human donor with multiple sclerosis. Input material: CD4+ T cells from PBMCs. The nucleotide sequence is TGTGCCAGCAGCCAAGCGACAATCGTTGTCGATGGCTACACCTTC. Translation gives CASSQATIVVDGYTF.